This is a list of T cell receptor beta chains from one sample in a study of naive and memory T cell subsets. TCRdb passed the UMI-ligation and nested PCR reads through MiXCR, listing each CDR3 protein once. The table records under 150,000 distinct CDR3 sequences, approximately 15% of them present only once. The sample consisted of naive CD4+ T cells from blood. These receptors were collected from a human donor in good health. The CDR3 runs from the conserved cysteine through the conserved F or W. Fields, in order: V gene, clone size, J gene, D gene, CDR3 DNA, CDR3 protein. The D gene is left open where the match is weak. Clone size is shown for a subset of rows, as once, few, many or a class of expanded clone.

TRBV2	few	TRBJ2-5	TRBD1	TGTGCCAGCACCGACAGGGTCCCTCAAGAGACCCAGTACTTC	CASTDRVPQETQYF
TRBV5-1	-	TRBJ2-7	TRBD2	TGCGCCAGCAGCTTGGCCGCGGGAGGGCGCAACGAGCAGTACTTC	CASSLAAGGRNEQYF
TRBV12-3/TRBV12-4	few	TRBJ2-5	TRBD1	TGTGCCAGCAGATACAGGGGTCAAAGCCAAGAGACCCAGTACTTC	CASRYRGQSQETQYF
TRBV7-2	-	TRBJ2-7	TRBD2	TGTGCCAGCAGCTTAGGGGCTAGCGGAACCTACGAGCAGTACTTC	CASSLGASGTYEQYF
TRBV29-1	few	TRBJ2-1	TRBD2	TGCAGCGCGAAAGGGACTAGCGGGAGAATCGCCTACAATGAGCAGTTCTTC	CSAKGTSGRIAYNEQFF
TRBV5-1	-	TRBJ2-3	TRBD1	TGCGCCAGCAGCTTAGGGACAGGGGGCGGCCCAGATACGCAGTATTTT	CASSLGTGGGPDTQYF
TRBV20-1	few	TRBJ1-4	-	TGCAGTGCTACTCGGGGCCTGGGGGATGAAAAACTGTTTTTT	CSATRGLGDEKLFF
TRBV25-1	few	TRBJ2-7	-	TGTGCCAGCACGCGAGGAAACGAGCAGTACTTC	CASTRGNEQYF
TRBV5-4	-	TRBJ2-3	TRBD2	TGTGCCAGCAGTCGAGGACTAGCGGGAGCTGGGGATACGCAGTATTTT	CASSRGLAGAGDTQYF
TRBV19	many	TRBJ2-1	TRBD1	TGTGCCAGTAGTACCACAGGGGGCAGGTCCTACAATGAGCAGTTCTTC	CASSTTGGRSYNEQFF
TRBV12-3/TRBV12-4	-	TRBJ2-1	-	TGTGCCAGCAGTTTGGGGCCTTCGGTCAATGAGCAGTTCTTC	CASSLGPSVNEQFF
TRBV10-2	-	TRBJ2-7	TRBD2	TGCGCCAGCACCGAGAGGACTAGCGGGAGACTCCTGGGAAACGAGCAGTACTTC	CASTERTSGRLLGNEQYF
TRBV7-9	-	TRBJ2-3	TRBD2	TGTGCCAGCAGTCGACTAGCCGGTAGCACAGATACGCAGTATTTT	CASSRLAGSTDTQYF
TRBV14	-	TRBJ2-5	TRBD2	TGTGCCAGCAGCCATCGGCGGGAGAGGGGAGAGACCCAGTACTTC	CASSHRRERGETQYF
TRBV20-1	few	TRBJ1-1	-	TGCAGTGCGACAGACAGTACAGCCGAAGCTTTCTTT	CSATDSTAEAFF
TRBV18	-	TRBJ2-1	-	TGTGCCAGCTCACCATCTGGAGCTGAGCAGTTCTTC	CASSPSGAEQFF
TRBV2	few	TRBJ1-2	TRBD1	TGTGCCAGTTGGATTGACAGGGGGCGACGAGGCTACACCTTC	CASWIDRGRRGYTF
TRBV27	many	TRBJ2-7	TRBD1	TGTGCCAGCAGCACCCTGGGGGACAGAAGAACCTACGAGCAGTACTTC	CASSTLGDRRTYEQYF
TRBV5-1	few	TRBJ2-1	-	TGCGCCAGCAGCTTGGGAGGGGGGGTCGTCAATGAGCAGTTCTTC	CASSLGGGVVNEQFF
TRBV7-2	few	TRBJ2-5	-	TGTGCCAGCAGCGGGCAGGGGTTCAGGGAGACCCAGTACTTC	CASSGQGFRETQYF
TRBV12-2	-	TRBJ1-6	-	TGTGCAAGTCGCTTAACCGGGACAGGGCAATCACCCCTCCACTTT	CASRLTGTGQSPLHF
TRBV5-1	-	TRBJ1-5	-	TGCGCCAGCAGCTTGGACAGGGACGGTCAGCCCCAGCATTTT	CASSLDRDGQPQHF
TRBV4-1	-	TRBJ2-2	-	TGCGCCAGCAGCCAAGAGGGGAACACCGGGGAGCTGTTTTTT	CASSQEGNTGELFF
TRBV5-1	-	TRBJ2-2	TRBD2	TGCGCCAGCAGCGGGGGACTAGCGGGAGTCCGCACCGGGGAGCTGTTTTTT	CASSGGLAGVRTGELFF
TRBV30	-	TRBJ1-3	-	TGTGCCTGGAGTGTACGAGCGATCTCTGGAAACACCATATATTTT	CAWSVRAISGNTIYF
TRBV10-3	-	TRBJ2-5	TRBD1	TGTGCCATCAGTGAACAGGGGAAGGGGGAGACCCAGTACTTC	CAISEQGKGETQYF
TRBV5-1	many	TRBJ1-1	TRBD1	TGCGCCAGCAGCCCCAGGACAGGGGCTGAAGCTTTCTTT	CASSPRTGAEAFF
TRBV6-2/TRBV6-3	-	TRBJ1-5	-	TGTGCCAGCAGGCCAATTTACAGGGAGAATCAGCCCCAGCATTTT	CASRPIYRENQPQHF
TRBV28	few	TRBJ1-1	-	TGTGCCAGCACAGGGGCAATGTTCACTGAAGCTTTCTTT	CASTGAMFTEAFF
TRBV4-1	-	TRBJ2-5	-	TGCGCCAGCAGCCAAGAAGACCGGGACGCGAAGACCCAGTACTTC	CASSQEDRDAKTQYF
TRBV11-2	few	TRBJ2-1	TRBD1	TGTGCCAGCAGCTCCCGAGGGGGCAACAGGGTTAAATCCTCCAATGAGCAGTTCTTC	CASSSRGGNRVKSSNEQFF
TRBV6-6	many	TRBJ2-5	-	TGTGCCAGCAGTCAGAAAGAGACCCAGTACTTC	CASSQKETQYF
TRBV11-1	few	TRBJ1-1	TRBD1	TGTGCCAGCAGCTTTAATACAGGGGACACTGAAGCTTTCTTT	CASSFNTGDTEAFF
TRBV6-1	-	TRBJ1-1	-	TGTGCCAGCAGCCCTTACCACAGGTCACACACTGAAGCTTTCTTT	CASSPYHRSHTEAFF
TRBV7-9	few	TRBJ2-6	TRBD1	TGTGCCAGCAGCTTAGGGGGACAGGGGTCCCTACGCTCTGGGGCCAACGTCCTGACTTTC	CASSLGGQGSLRSGANVLTF
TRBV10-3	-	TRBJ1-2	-	TGTGCCATCAGTGAGGGCCTATTGGCCCTCTTC	CAISEGLLALF
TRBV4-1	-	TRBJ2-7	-	TGCGCCAGCAGCCAACCGGGGCAGTCTATCTACGAGCAGTACTTC	CASSQPGQSIYEQYF
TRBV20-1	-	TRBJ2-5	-	TGCAGTGCTAGAGAGGGGCCGGAGACCCAGTACTTC	CSAREGPETQYF
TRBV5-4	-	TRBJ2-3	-	TGTGCCAGCAGCTCTGGACAGTGGGGAATTACAGATACGCAGTATTTT	CASSSGQWGITDTQYF
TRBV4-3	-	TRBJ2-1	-	TGCGCCAGCAGCCACACCGAAGATCGGACCGCGCTGGACAATGAGCAGTTCTTC	CASSHTEDRTALDNEQFF
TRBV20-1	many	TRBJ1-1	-	TGCAGTGCCACGGGGGAATTTGGGTCTTTCTTT	CSATGEFGSFF
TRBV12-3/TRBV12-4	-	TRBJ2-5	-	TGTGCCAGCAGTTTACAGGCGGACCAAGAGACCCAGTACTTC	CASSLQADQETQYF
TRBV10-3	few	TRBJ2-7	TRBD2	TGTGCCATCAGTTCTAGCGGGGTGACCTACGAGCAGTACTTC	CAISSSGVTYEQYF
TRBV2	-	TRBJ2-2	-	TGTGCCAGCAGCCACGGTGAAGACGGGGAGCTGTTTTTT	CASSHGEDGELFF
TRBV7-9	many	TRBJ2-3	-	TGTGCCAGCAGCCTCGCGGCAGATACGCAGTATTTT	CASSLAADTQYF
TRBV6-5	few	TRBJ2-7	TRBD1	TGTGCCAGCACTAGACAGGGTTCGGGGGAGCAGTACTTC	CASTRQGSGEQYF
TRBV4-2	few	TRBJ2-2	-	TGTGCCAGCAGCCCAGTCCAGACTAGGCTCAACGCGAACACCGGGGAGCTGTTTTTT	CASSPVQTRLNANTGELFF
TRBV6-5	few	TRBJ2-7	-	TGTGCCAGCAGTTCCGGGGCCTCCTACGAGCAGTACTTC	CASSSGASYEQYF
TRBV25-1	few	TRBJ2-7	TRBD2	TGTGCCAGCAGTGCCCTAGCGGGGATGACAGGGCAGTACTTC	CASSALAGMTGQYF
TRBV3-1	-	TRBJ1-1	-	TGTGCCAGCAGCCGGGGGGGGTATGAAGCTTTCTTT	CASSRGGYEAFF